This TCR beta chain was recorded in a study of OX40 agonist ivuxolimab in advanced cancers. The overall study: The dose-escalation cohort was about 83% male, with a mean age of around 60 years, ranging about 23 to 90. Findings of the study overall: Partial responders at 0.1-3.0 mg/kg had among the lowest clonal expansion.

Turning to this clone: What it binds is not known.

Clones were read by immunoSEQ multiplex PCR, and TCRdb kept only the in-frame ones, dropping some. The table lists about 64,000 clones, about 89% of them singletons. At baseline, cycle 4 day 1, and cycle 7 day 1, blood was sampled. Trimming took off 4 bases at V and 3 bases at J, with 10 bases between the two ends. This CDR3 is built from 13 residues. Looked up from germline, CDR1 is SQVTM and CDR2 is ANQGSEA. The TCR sequence derives from an adult with an advanced solid tumor such as melanoma, head and neck, liver or kidney cancer. V usage is TRBV29-1 and J usage is TRBJ2-1; TRBD1 is a possible D gene (5 bases). The sample in question was CD4+ or CD8+ T cells sorted from blood, obtained in a trial of the OX40 agonist ivuxolimab. The CDR3 DNA is TGCAGCGTTGCCCCTCAGGGCTACAATGAGCAGTTCTTC. It encodes CSVAPQGYNEQFF.